This T cell receptor (beta chain) was recovered during a study of CD8 T cells in ankylosing spondylitis. The table lists this clonotype with many counts. Its target is not known. One entry per CDR3 protein results from TCRdb running MiXCR on the 5' RACE reads. Of fewer than 200,000 distinct CDR3 sequences in the sample, around 19% were seen once. With 1 base removed from V and 3 bases from J, the gap between germline ends came to 10 bases. CDR1 is DFQATT, CDR2 SNEGSKA, per germline (reference sequence). This CDR3 comprises 14 residues. Broader study findings: Some of these motif variants have turned up before, in reports on reactive arthritis synovial fluid and blood.

The TCR was taken from a male donor with ankylosing spondylitis or in good health (not recorded which). The sequenced sample consisted of blood, either unsorted or a sorted T cell fraction (not recorded which). This chain connects TRBV20-1 to TRBJ1-5, with a possible D match to TRBD1 (6 bases). The CDR3 here is CSARAGGINQPQHF. Here the CDR3 DNA reads TGCAGTGCTAGAGCGGGGGGCATCAATCAGCCCCAGCATTTT.